This T cell receptor (beta chain) was profiled in a study of patients and donors after allogeneic stem cell transplantation. Via MiXCR, TCRdb re-called the RT-PCR reads, giving one row per CDR3 protein. The data contain some 880,000 distinct CDR3 sequences, more than 15% of them singletons. Germline V gene sequence: CDR1 MNHEY, CDR2 SVGEGT. Trimming removed 6 bases at V and 5 bases at J, with 16 bases between. CDR3 length: 14 residues. The sample was blood, either unsorted or a sorted T cell fraction (not recorded which). This TCR was recovered from a human donor who was either an allogeneic HSCT recipient or a stem cell or donor lymphocyte infusion donor (not recorded which). It is not recorded whose cells these are; they may come from a transplant donor. This rearrangement joins TRBV6-2 or TRBV6-3 to TRBJ2-5, with D possibly being TRBD1 (6 bases). CDR3 in DNA: TGTGCCAGCAGCCCCGTGGACAGACAGGAGACCCAGTACTTC. Its protein product is CASSPVDRQETQYF.